This T cell receptor (beta chain) originates from a study of human T cells and chemical hapten exposure. TCRdb fed the 5' RACE reads into MiXCR, producing one record per CDR3 protein. The sample lists about 81,000 distinct CDR3 sequences; 7.7% were seen once. The CDR3 length is 15 residues. Per germline, CDR1 PRHDT and CDR2 FYEKMQ (reference sequence). Trimming removed 1 base from V and 5 bases from J; junction bases left unmatched: 5. Unfractionated whole blood yielded the extracted total RNA. The table lists this clonotype with many counts. This clonotype originated in a male donor in good health. The J gene is TRBJ2-1, the V gene TRBV13; the match to TRBD1 covers 7 bases. The CDR3 nucleotides are TGTGCCAGCAGCTTAGTCAGACAGGGACACAATGAGCAGTTCTTC. Translating gives CASSLVRQGHNEQFF.